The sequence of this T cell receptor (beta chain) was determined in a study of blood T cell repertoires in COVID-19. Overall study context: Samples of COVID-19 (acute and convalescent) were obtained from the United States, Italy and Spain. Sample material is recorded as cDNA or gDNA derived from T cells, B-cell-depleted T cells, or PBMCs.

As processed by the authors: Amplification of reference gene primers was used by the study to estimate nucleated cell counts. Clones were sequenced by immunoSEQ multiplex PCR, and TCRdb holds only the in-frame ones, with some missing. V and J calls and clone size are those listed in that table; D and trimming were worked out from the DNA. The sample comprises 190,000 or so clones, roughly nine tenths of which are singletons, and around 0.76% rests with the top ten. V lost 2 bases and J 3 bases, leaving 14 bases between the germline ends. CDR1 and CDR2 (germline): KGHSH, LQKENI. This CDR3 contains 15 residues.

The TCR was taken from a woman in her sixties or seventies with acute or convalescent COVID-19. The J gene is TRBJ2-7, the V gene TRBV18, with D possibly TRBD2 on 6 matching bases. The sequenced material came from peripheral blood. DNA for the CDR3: TGTGCCAGCTCACCATCGAGCGGGTCGTTCTACGAGCAGTACTTC. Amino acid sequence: CASSPSSGSFYEQYF.